This T cell receptor (beta chain) was identified during a study of cytomegalovirus exposure and HLA in healthy donors. The wider study: Across around 400 genotyped donors, about 81% landed in the Caucasian-associated ancestry cluster.

On this clone itself: Its antigen is not known.

Researchers ran the PCR with 60 Vbeta and 13 Jbeta primers. Sequenced by immunoSEQ multiplex PCR; TCRdb stores in-frame clones only, minus some. The data contain over 85,000 clones, 79% of them singletons. Study observations and caveats: The analysis excluded some indistinguishable V segments, including TRBV6-2 and TRBV6-3. Clonal expansion was found to be greater in HLA-associated TCR beta chains than in equally common others in a later analysis. Being productive about 87% or about 30% of the time was typical of most TCR beta V segments in an earlier analysis.

The CDR3 spans 14 residues. J lost 6 bases, V lost 1 base, and 4 bases had no gene match. Germline V lookup: CDR1 SGHVS, CDR2 FNYEAQ. Specimen: PBMCs. The sequence derives from a woman aged 40 to 55 in good health and CMV-seronegative. The rearrangement joins TRBV7-6 to TRBJ2-7, with 9 bases identical to TRBD1. CDR3 sequence (DNA): TGTGCCAGCAGCTTAGGGGGACAGGGTGGCGAGCAGTACTTC. This sequence encodes CASSLGGQGGEQYF.